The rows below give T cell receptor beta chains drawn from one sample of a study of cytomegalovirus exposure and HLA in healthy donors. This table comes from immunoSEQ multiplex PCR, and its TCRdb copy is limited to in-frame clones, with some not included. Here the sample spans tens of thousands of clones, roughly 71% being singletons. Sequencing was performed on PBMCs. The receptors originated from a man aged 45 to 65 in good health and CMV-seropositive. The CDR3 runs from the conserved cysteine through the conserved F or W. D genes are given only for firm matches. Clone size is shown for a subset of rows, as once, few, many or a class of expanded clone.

CASSQERTRNEQFF TGCGCCAGCAGCCAAGAGAGGACTCGCAATGAGCAGTTCTTC . . TRBJ2-1 14 TRBV4-3
CASSVGVGVGTSTDTQYF TGTGCCAGCAGCGTAGGAGTGGGTGTGGGGACTAGCACAGATACGCAGTATTTT . . TRBJ2-3 18 TRBV9
CASRTGQNTGELFF TGTGCCAGCAGGACCGGACAGAACACCGGGGAGCTGTTTTTT . . TRBJ2-2 14 TRBV27
CAARGPEEKLFF TGTGCCGCAAGGGGGCCGGAAGAAAAACTGTTTTTT TRBD1 . TRBJ1-4 12 TRBV2
CASSPGTGSYEQYF TGTGCCAGCAGCCCCGGGACAGGGTCTTACGAGCAGTACTTC TRBD1 . TRBJ2-7 14 TRBV7-9
CASTWDRGKLFF TGTGCCAGCACTTGGGACAGGGGGAAACTGTTTTTT TRBD1 . TRBJ1-4 12 TRBV6-1
CASSLLLLPSERTGELFF TGTGCCAGCAGCTTATTGCTATTGCCCTCCGAGAGGACCGGGGAGCTGTTTTTT . few TRBJ2-2 18 TRBV7-8
CASSTDRSYGYTF TGTGCCAGTAGTACCGACAGATCCTATGGCTACACCTTC . . TRBJ1-2 13 TRBV19
CASSHTQTGSGYEQYF TGTGCCAGCAGCCATACCCAGACAGGGTCGGGATACGAGCAGTACTTC TRBD1 . TRBJ2-7 16 TRBV16
CASSLQGGVYGYTF TGTGCCAGCAGCCTGCAAGGGGGGGTCTATGGCTACACCTTC . few TRBJ1-2 14 TRBV5-4
CASSTGLAGIYEQFF TGCGCCAGCAGCACGGGACTAGCGGGAATCTATGAGCAGTTCTTC TRBD2 once TRBJ2-1 15 TRBV5-1
CASMQGLNTEAFF TGTGCCAGTATGCAGGGCCTGAACACTGAAGCTTTCTTT . . TRBJ1-1 13 TRBV19
CSVEVRGDYGYTF TGCAGCGTTGAGGTCAGGGGCGACTATGGCTACACCTTC . . TRBJ1-2 13 TRBV29-1